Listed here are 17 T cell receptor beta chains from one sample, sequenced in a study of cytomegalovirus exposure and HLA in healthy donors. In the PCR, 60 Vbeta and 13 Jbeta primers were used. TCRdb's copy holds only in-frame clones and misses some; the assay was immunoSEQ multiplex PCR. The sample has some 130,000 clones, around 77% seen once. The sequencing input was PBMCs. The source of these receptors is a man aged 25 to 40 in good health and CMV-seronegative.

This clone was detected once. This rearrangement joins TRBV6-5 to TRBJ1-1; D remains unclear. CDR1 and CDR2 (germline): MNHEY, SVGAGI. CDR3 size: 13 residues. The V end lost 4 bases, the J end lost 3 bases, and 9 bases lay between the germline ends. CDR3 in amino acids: CASSFTVDTEAFF. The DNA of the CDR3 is TGTGCCAGCAGTTTCACAGTCGACACTGAAGCTTTCTTT.

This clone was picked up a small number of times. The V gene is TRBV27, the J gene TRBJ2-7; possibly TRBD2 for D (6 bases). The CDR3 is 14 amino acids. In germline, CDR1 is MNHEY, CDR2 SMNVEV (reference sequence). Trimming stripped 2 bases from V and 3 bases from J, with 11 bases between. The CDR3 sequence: CASSLVGLVYEQYF. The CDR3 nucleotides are TGTGCCAGCAGTTTAGTGGGACTGGTCTACGAGCAGTACTTC.

CDR3 in amino acids: CASGLAGPTNTGELFF. The DNA for the CDR3 is TGTGCTTCGGGACTAGCGGGTCCTACGAACACCGGGGAGCTGTTTTTT. This sequence joins TRBV18 and TRBJ2-2; 12 bases fit TRBD2. This CDR3 has 16 residues. Germline loops: CDR1 KGHSH, CDR2 LQKENI.

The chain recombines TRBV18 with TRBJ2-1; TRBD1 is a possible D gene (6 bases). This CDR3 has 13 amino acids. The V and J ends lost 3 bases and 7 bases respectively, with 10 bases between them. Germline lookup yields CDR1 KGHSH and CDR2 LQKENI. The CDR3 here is CASSPTQGNEQFF. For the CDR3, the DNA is TGTGCCAGCTCACCGACGCAGGGGAATGAGCAGTTCTTC.

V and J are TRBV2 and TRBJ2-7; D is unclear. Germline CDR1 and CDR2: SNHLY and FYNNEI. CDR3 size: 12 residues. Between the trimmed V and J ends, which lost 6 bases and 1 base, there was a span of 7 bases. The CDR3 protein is CASSRLSYEQYF. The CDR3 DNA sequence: TGTGCCAGCAGCCGTCTGTCCTACGAGCAGTACTTC.

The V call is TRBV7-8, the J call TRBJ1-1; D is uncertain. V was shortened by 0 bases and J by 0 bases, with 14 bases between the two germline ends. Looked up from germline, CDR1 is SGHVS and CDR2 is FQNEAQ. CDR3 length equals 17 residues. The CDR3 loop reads CASSLADYYTLNTEAFF. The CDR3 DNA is TGTGCCAGCAGCTTAGCGGATTACTACACCCTGAACACTGAAGCTTTCTTT.

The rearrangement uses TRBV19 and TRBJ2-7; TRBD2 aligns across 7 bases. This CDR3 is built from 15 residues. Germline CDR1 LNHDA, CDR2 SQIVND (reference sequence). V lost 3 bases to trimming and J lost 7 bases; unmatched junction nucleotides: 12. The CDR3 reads CASSITSSGMGEQYF. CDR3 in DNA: TGTGCCAGTAGTATTACCTCTAGCGGTATGGGGGAGCAGTACTTC.

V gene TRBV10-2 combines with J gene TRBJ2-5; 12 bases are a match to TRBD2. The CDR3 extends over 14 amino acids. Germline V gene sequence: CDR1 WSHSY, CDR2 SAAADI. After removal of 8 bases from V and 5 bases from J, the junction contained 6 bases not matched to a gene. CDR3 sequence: CASGRLAGDETQYF. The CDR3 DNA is TGCGCCAGCGGCAGACTAGCGGGAGACGAGACCCAGTACTTC.

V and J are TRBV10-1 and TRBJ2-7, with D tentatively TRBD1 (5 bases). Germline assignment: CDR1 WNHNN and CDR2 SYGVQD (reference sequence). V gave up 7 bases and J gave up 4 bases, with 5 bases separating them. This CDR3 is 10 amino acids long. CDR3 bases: TGCGCCAGCACAGGGTACGAGCAGTACTTC. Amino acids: CASTGYEQYF.

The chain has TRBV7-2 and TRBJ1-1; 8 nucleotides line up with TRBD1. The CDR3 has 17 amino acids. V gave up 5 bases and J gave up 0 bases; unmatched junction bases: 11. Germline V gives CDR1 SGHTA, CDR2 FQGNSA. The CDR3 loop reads CASSPRGQAGMNTEAFF. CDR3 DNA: TGTGCCAGCAGCCCACGGGGACAGGCTGGCATGAACACTGAAGCTTTCTTT. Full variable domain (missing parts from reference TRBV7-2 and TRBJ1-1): GAGVSQSPSNKVTEKGKDVELRCDPISGHTALYWYRQSLGQGLEFLIYFQGNSAPDKSGLPSDRFSAERTGGSVSTLTIQRTQQEDSAVYLCASSPRGQAGMNTEAFFGQGTRLTVV.

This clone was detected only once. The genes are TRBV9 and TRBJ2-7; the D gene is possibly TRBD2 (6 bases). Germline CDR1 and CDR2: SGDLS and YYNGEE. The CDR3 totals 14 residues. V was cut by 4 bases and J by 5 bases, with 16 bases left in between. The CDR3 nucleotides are TGTGCCAGCAGCCCCGCGGGATTAGGGAACGAGCAGTACTTC. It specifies CASSPAGLGNEQYF. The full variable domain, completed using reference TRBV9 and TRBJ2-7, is DSGVTQTPKHLITATGQRVTLRCSPRSGDLSVYWYQQSLDQGLQFLIQYYNGEERAKGNILERFSAQQFPDLHSELNLSSLELGDSALYFCASSPAGLGNEQYFGPGTRLTVT.

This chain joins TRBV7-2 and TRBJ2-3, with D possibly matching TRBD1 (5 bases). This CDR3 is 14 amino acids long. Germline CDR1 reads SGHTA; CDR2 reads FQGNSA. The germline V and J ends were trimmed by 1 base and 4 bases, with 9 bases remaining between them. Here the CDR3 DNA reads TGTGCCAGCAGCTTAGTATCAGGGTCAGATACGCAGTATTTT. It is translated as CASSLVSGSDTQYF.

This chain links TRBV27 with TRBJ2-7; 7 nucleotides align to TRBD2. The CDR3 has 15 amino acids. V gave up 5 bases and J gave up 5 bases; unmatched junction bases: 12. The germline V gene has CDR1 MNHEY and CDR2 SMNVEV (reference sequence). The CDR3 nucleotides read TGTGCCAGCAGTCCCGAATACGGGAGGATCGACGAGCAGTACTTC. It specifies CASSPEYGRIDEQYF.

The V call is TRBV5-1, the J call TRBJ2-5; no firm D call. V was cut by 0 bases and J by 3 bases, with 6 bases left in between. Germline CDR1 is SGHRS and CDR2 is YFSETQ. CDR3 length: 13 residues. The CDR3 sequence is CASSLGAEETQYF. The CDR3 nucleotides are TGCGCCAGCAGCTTGGGGGCAGAAGAGACCCAGTACTTC.

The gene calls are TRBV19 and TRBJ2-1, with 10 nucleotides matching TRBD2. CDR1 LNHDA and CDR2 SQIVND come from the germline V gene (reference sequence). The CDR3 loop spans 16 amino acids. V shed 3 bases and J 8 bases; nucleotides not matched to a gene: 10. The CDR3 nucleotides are TGTGCCAGTAGTATCGCTAGCGGGAGAGGGAGTGATGAGCAGTTCTTC. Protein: CASSIASGRGSDEQFF.

CDR3 DNA sequence: TGTGCCAGCACTCGGAGATCAAACAATGAGCAGTTCTTC. Translating gives CASTRRSNNEQFF. The rearrangement joins TRBV6-5 to TRBJ2-1; D is ambiguous. Deletions cut 7 bases from V and 5 bases from J, with 12 bases between. CDR1 and CDR2 (germline): MNHEY, SVGAGI. There are 13 residues in the CDR3.

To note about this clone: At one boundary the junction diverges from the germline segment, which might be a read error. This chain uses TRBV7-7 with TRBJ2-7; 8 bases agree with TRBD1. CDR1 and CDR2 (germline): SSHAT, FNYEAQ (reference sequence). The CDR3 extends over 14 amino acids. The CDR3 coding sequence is TGTGCTAGCAGCAAGGACAGGGCCTCCTACGAGCAGTACTTC. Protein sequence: CASSKDRASYEQYF.